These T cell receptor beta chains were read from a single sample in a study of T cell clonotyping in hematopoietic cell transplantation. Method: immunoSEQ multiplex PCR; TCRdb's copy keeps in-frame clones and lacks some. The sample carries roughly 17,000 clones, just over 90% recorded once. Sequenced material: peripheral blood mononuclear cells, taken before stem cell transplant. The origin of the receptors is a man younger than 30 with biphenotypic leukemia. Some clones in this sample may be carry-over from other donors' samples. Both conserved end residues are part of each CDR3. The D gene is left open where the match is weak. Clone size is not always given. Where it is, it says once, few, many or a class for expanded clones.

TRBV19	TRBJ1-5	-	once	TGTGCCACGGATGACAGCCACGGGGGTCAGCCCCAGCATTTT	CATDDSHGGQPQHF
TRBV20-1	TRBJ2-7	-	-	TGCAGTGCTAGAGGAGGGGCCGAGCAGTACTTC	CSARGGAEQYF
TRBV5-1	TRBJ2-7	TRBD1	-	TGCGCCAGCAGCTCCGACAGGGGGCGGAACGAGCAGTACTTC	CASSSDRGRNEQYF
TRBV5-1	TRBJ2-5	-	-	TGCGCCAGCAGCTTGGGGTCTCATTCGGAGACCCAGTACTTC	CASSLGSHSETQYF
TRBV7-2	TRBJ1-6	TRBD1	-	TGTGCCAGCAGCTCTAGGGGGGGGACAGGGGTTTCACCCCTCCACTTT	CASSSRGGTGVSPLHF
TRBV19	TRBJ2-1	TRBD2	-	TGTGCCAGTACCCTAGTGGCTAGCGGGGTTAATGAGCAGTTCTTC	CASTLVASGVNEQFF
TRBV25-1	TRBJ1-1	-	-	TGTGCCAGCGCCGAAGCGATGAACACTGAAGCTTTCTTT	CASAEAMNTEAFF
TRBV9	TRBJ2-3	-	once	TGTGCCAGCAGCGACGGTAACACAGATACGCAGTATTTT	CASSDGNTDTQYF
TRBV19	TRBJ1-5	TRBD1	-	TGTGCCAGTAGTACAACAGGGGGCGAGGCCGGTCAGCCCCAGCATTTT	CASSTTGGEAGQPQHF
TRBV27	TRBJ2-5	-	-	TGTGCCAGCAGCGGCCAGGGCAGCCTAGGGACCCAGTACTTC	CASSGQGSLGTQYF
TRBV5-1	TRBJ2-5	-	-	TGCGCCAGCAGCTTGATCAACCAAGAGACCCAGTACTTC	CASSLINQETQYF
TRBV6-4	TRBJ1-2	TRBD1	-	TGTGCCAGCAGTGACTCGGGACAGGGGTCGAGTACGGGAGGCTACACCTTC	CASSDSGQGSSTGGYTF
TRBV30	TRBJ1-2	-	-	TGTGCCTGGAGGGTACCGGGGGGCTTGTATGGCTACACCTTC	CAWRVPGGLYGYTF
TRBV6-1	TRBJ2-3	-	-	TGTGCCAGCAGTGAAGTCCACCGCACAGATACGCAGTATTTT	CASSEVHRTDTQYF
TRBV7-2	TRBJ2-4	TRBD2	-	TGTGCCAGCAGCTTAGAGTTTGCCCGGGGGGGCATTCAGTACTTC	CASSLEFARGGIQYF
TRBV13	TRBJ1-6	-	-	TGTGCCAGCAGCTTACTAACCACTGGAAATTCACCCCTCCACTTT	CASSLLTTGNSPLHF
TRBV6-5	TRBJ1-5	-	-	TGTGCCACTAAGGGGAGGGAAAATAGCAATCAGCCCCAGCATTTT	CATKGRENSNQPQHF
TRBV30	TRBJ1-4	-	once	TGTGCCTGGAGCCTGGGTCTTGAGGAAAAACTGTTTTTT	CAWSLGLEEKLFF
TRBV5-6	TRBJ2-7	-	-	TGTGCCAGCAGCCTGACCTACGAGCAGTACTTC	CASSLTYEQYF
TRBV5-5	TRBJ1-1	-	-	TGTGCCAGCAACTCGTACGAGGGCGGGGGTCCCACCTTT	CASNSYEGGGPTF
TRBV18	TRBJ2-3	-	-	TGTGCCAGCTCACCCCCGGGAGCCACAGATACGCAGTATTTT	CASSPPGATDTQYF